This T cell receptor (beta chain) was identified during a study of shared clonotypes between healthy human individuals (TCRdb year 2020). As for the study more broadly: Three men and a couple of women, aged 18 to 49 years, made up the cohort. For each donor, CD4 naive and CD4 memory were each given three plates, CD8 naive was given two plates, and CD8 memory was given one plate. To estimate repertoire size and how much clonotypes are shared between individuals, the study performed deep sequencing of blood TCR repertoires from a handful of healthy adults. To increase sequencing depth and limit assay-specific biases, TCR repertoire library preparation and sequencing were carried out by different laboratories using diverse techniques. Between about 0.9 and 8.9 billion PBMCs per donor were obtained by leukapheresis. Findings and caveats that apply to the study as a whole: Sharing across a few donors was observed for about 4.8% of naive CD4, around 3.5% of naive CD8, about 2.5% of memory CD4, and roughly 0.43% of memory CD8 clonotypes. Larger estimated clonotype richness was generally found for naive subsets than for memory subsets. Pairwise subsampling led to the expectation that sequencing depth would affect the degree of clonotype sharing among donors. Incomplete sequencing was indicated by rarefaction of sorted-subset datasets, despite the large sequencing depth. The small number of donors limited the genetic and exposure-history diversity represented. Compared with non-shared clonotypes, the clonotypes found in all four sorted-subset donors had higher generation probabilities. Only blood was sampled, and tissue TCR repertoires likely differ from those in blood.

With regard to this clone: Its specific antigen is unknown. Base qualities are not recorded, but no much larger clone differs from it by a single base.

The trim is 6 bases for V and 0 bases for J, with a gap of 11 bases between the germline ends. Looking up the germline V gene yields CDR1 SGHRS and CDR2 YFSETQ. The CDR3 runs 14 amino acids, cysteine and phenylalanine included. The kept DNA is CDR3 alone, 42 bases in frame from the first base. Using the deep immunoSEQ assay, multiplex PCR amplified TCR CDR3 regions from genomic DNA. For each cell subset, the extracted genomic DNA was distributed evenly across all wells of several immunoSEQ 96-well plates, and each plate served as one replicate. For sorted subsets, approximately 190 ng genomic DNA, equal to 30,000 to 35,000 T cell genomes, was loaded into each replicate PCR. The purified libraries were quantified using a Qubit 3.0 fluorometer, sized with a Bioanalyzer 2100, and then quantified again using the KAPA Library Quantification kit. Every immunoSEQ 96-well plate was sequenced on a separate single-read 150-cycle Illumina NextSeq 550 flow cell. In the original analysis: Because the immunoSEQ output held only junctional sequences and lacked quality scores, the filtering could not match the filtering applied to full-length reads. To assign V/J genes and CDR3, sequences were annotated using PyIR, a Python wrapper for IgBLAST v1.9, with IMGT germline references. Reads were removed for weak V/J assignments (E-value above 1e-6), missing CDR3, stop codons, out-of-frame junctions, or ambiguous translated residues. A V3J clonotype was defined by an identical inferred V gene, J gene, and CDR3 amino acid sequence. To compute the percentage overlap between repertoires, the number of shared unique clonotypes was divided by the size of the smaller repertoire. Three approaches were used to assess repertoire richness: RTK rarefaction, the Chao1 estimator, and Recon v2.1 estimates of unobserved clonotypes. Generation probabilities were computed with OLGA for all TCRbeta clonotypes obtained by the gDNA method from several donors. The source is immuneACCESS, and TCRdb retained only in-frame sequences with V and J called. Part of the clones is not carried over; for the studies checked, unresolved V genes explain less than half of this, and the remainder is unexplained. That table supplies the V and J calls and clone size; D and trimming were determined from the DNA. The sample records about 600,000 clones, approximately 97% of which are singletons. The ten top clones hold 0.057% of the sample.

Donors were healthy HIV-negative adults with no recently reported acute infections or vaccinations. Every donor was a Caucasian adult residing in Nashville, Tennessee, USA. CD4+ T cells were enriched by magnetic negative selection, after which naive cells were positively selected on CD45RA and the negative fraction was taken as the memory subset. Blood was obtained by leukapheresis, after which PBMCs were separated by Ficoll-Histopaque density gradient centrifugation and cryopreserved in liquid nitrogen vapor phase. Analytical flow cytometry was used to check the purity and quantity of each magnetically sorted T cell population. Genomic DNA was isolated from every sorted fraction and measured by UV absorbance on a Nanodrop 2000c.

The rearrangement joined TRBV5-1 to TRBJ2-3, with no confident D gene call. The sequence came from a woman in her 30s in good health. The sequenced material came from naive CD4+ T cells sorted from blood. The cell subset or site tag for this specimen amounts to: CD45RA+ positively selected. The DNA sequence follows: TGCGCCAGCATCCAGGCATCTAGCACAGATACGCAGTATTTT. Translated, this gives CASIQASSTDTQYF.